This TCR beta chain was captured in a study of regulatory T cells in long-lasting Graves disease. Overall study: Graves' patients (newly diagnosed) had been on antithyroid drugs under 3 months.

Construction of TCR beta libraries relied on iRepertoire HTBI primers and on Arm-PCR targeting CDR3 regions. MiXCR, applied by TCRdb to the multiplex PCR reads, yields one record per CDR3 protein. Here the sample spans fewer than 550,000 distinct CDR3 sequences, about 16% being singletons. Comments on this clonotype: Given a much more abundant clone one base away, this may be a read error.

As to time point: newly diagnosed GD, antithyroid drugs for less than 3 months. Researchers made the TCR library from RNA that was extracted from PBMCs. The sample also formed part of further work on T cells in Graves' hyperthyroidism and ophthalmopathy. According to that study: The patients, who ranged from 18 to 65 in age, presented with newly diagnosed hyperthyroidism lasting under 2 months.

The clonotype originates from a middle-aged woman with Graves disease. The sample here was peripheral blood mononuclear cells (PBMCs), taken at new diagnosis, from a patient treated with antithyroid drugs.

The CDR3 DNA reads as TGTGCCAGCAGCTTAGAGAGGGGACGGGGGGGCCGGGGTGAGCAGTTCTTC. The encoded protein is CASSLERGRGGRGEQFF. This chain uses TRBV7-2 with TRBJ2-1, with 8 bases aligning to TRBD2. Trimming removed 1 base from V and 9 bases from J; junction bases left unmatched: 14. There are 17 residues in the CDR3. Germline V lookup: CDR1 SGHTA, CDR2 FQGNSA.